Listed below are T cell receptor beta chains from one sample, sequenced in a study of blood T cell repertoires in COVID-19. The table came from immunoSEQ multiplex PCR; TCRdb's copy has only in-frame clones and leaves some out. The repertoire holds 200,000 to 250,000 clones, with roughly 80% as singletons. The sample comprised peripheral blood. The receptors shown here come from a woman aged 40 to 50 with active or convalescent COVID-19. The CDR3 runs from the conserved cysteine through the conserved F or W. D genes are given only for firm matches. Not all rows give a size; the values are once, few, many and, for expanded clones, a class.

abundance	v_gene	j_gene	d_gene	CDR3nt	CDR3aa
-	TRBV6-5	TRBJ1-1	-	TGTGCCAGCAGACACGGACAGAGGGGCACTGAAGCTTTCTTT	CASRHGQRGTEAFF
-	TRBV6-1	TRBJ2-3	-	TGTGCCAGCAGTGAAAGTACAGTAGGGGCAGATACGCAGTATTTT	CASSESTVGADTQYF
-	TRBV15	TRBJ1-4	-	TGTGCCACCAGCAGAGAACCCGGGACACAGTATGAAAAACTGTTTTTT	CATSREPGTQYEKLFF
-	TRBV2	TRBJ1-4	-	TGTGCCAGCAGATTATATGGAGATAATGAAAAACTGTTTTTT	CASRLYGDNEKLFF
-	TRBV30	TRBJ2-7	TRBD2	TGTGCCTGCGACCGGCGGGGGACCACCTACGAGCAGTACTTC	CACDRRGTTYEQYF
many	TRBV5-1	TRBJ2-5	-	TGCGCCAGCAGCTTGGCTGGGCCAAGTGAGACCCAGTACTTC	CASSLAGPSETQYF
-	TRBV11-2	TRBJ1-3	-	TGTGCCAGCAGTTCTTTCAGGACTCCAAACTTCTCTGGAAACACCATATATTTT	CASSSFRTPNFSGNTIYF
-	TRBV7-2	TRBJ1-2	-	TGTGCCAGCAGCTTAGGAATTGGGCGCCAGGTCTATGGCTACACCTTC	CASSLGIGRQVYGYTF
-	TRBV5-5	TRBJ1-3	-	TGTGCCAGCAGCTCAAGATTTAAACAGAATGGAAACACCATATATTTT	CASSSRFKQNGNTIYF
-	TRBV3-1/TRBV3-2	TRBJ2-3	-	TGTGCCAGCAGCCAAGTGGTGTCAGGGGTCACAGATACGCAGTATTTT	CASSQVVSGVTDTQYF
-	TRBV4-2	TRBJ2-1	TRBD2	TGTGCCAGCAGCCAAGGGGGCGCAGCGGGGCCCCAGGGGCAGTTCTTC	CASSQGGAAGPQGQFF
few	TRBV3-1/TRBV3-2	TRBJ2-2	-	TGTGCCAGCAGCCAAAGTGGTAGTGCCGGGGAGCTGTTTTTT	CASSQSGSAGELFF
-	TRBV19	TRBJ1-6	TRBD1	TGTGCCAGTAGTTATGGACAGGGATCTTCACCCCTCCACTTT	CASSYGQGSSPLHF
-	TRBV5-8	TRBJ1-1	TRBD1	TGTGCCAGCAGCTGGGGACAGTTAATGAACACTGAAGCTTTCTTT	CASSWGQLMNTEAFF
-	TRBV20-1	TRBJ1-2	-	TGCAGTGCTAACGGGGATTCGCCGACCTTC	CSANGDSPTF
-	TRBV19	TRBJ2-2	TRBD1	TGTGCCAGTCGTGACAGGGGAGAGATGTTTTTT	CASRDRGEMFF
-	TRBV5-3	TRBJ2-7	-	TGTGCCAGAAGCTTGCGAGGATACGAGCAGTACTTC	CARSLRGYEQYF
-	TRBV27	TRBJ2-2	TRBD2	TGTGCCAGCAGTAACCGGGAGGGGACCGGGGAGCTGTTTTTT	CASSNREGTGELFF
-	TRBV11-2	TRBJ2-6	-	TGTGCCAGCAGCTTAGACCCAGGGGCCGGGGCCAACGTCCTGACTTTC	CASSLDPGAGANVLTF
few	TRBV18	TRBJ1-1	TRBD1	TGTGCCAGCTCGACGACAGGGGGCAGGGCTGAAGCTTTCTTT	CASSTTGGRAEAFF
-	TRBV4-2	TRBJ2-2	TRBD1	TGTGCCAGCAGCTCCGGGACAGGGAGCACCGGGGAGCTGTTTTTT	CASSSGTGSTGELFF
-	TRBV6-6	TRBJ2-2	-	TGTGCCAGCAGTTACCCCTTGGGACAAAACACCGGGGAGCTGTTTTTT	CASSYPLGQNTGELFF
-	TRBV15	TRBJ1-5	-	TGTGCCACCAGCAGAGTTTCGGACACGGGTCAGCCCCAGCATTTT	CATSRVSDTGQPQHF
-	TRBV18	TRBJ2-1	TRBD2	TGTGCCAGCTCACCCGGGGGGGCGGACAATGAGCAGTTCTTC	CASSPGGADNEQFF
-	TRBV4-1	TRBJ1-5	-	TGCGCTAGCAGCCAAGCCCCCCAGGAAAATAGCAATCAGCCCCAGCATTTT	CASSQAPQENSNQPQHF
-	TRBV24-1	TRBJ1-4	TRBD1	TGTGCCACCAGTGAGGGGGACAGGAGAGATGAAAAACTGTTTTTT	CATSEGDRRDEKLFF
-	TRBV5-4	TRBJ1-3	TRBD1	TGTGCCAGCAGCTGGGACAGGGAGGACACCATATATTTT	CASSWDREDTIYF
-	TRBV27	TRBJ1-2	TRBD1	TGTGCCAGCAGTTTATCAGGTTCGCAGGGACAGAGTGGCTACACCTTC	CASSLSGSQGQSGYTF
-	TRBV7-2	TRBJ1-5	-	TGTGCCAGCAGCTTAGGTATTCAGCCCCAGCATTTT	CASSLGIQPQHF
-	TRBV5-6	TRBJ2-7	-	TGTGCCAGCAGCACACCGGGGATTCATAAGGGATCCTACGAGCAGTACTTC	CASSTPGIHKGSYEQYF
once	TRBV2	TRBJ1-6	TRBD1	TGTGCCAGCAGGGACAGGGTGCAGGTTTCACCCCTCCACTTT	CASRDRVQVSPLHF
-	TRBV3-1/TRBV3-2	TRBJ1-1	-	TGTGCCAGCAGCCAAGATAGTGGCGGTGGGACTGAAGCTTTCTTT	CASSQDSGGGTEAFF
-	TRBV29-1	TRBJ2-7	-	TGCAGCGTCGAGGGGGGGGGAACAGGGACCTACGAGCAGTACTTC	CSVEGGGTGTYEQYF
-	TRBV7-9	TRBJ1-2	TRBD1	TGTGCCAGCAGGCCATTAGACAGGGGCCTATATGGCTACACCTTC	CASRPLDRGLYGYTF
-	TRBV10-3	TRBJ2-3	TRBD2	TGTGCCATCAGTTCAAGCGGGGGGCCCGGTCAATGGGATACGCAGTATTTT	CAISSSGGPGQWDTQYF
-	TRBV7-9	TRBJ1-5	-	TGTGCCAGCAGCCAGGCGCCCTACGGGGTTGAGCCCCAGCATTTT	CASSQAPYGVEPQHF
-	TRBV21-1	TRBJ1-2	-	TGTGCCAGCAGCAAAGGGGGACAGGGCGAATATCGGAACTATGGCTACACCTTC	CASSKGGQGEYRNYGYTF
-	TRBV27	TRBJ2-7	TRBD1	TGTGCCAGCAGTTTACTCGGGACAGGGCGCGAGCAGTACTTC	CASSLLGTGREQYF
-	TRBV27	TRBJ2-3	-	TGTGCCAGCAGTTTCCGGGACTCAGCAAATACGCAGTATTTT	CASSFRDSANTQYF
-	TRBV30	TRBJ1-1	-	TGTGCCTGGAGCACGGGGGACACTGAAGCTTTCTTT	CAWSTGDTEAFF
-	TRBV29-1	TRBJ1-2	-	TGCAGCGTTGAAGATCGTGATGGCTACACCTTC	CSVEDRDGYTF
-	TRBV28	TRBJ2-7	-	TGTGCCAGCAGTTTGGTGGGGGGGCTTAGCTCCTACGAGCAGTACTTC	CASSLVGGLSSYEQYF
-	TRBV24-1	TRBJ1-1	TRBD1	TGTGCCACCTCGACAGGGACCCAAAAAGCTTTCTTT	CATSTGTQKAFF
-	TRBV27	TRBJ2-1	-	TGTGCCAGCAGCCAGAGGGCGAATGAGCAGTTCTTC	CASSQRANEQFF
-	TRBV12-5	TRBJ1-1	-	TGTGCTAGTGCTCTAATAGGGGGAGTAGCTGAAGCTTTCTTT	CASALIGGVAEAFF
-	TRBV3-1/TRBV3-2	TRBJ2-2	TRBD2	TGTGCCAGCAGCCCCAGCGGGGACACCGGGGAGCTGTTTTTT	CASSPSGDTGELFF
-	TRBV2	TRBJ1-5	TRBD1	TGTGCCAGCAGTAGGGACAGGGGGTCATATCAGCCCCAGCATTTT	CASSRDRGSYQPQHF
few	TRBV6-5	TRBJ2-1	-	TGTGCCAGCAGCCCCCGGTTCCGCTCCAATGAGCAGTTCTTC	CASSPRFRSNEQFF
-	TRBV6-1	TRBJ2-3	-	TGTGCCAGCAGTGTCCGGACAGCCGCTAGCACAGATACGCAGTATTTT	CASSVRTAASTDTQYF
-	TRBV5-1	TRBJ1-5	-	TGCGCCAGCAGCTTGGAACCAGGGGCGCGGCAGCCCCAGCATTTT	CASSLEPGARQPQHF